Below are 22 T cell receptor beta chains sequenced from a single sample in a study of blood T cells in healthy people across ages (dated by TCRdb to the mid-2010s). Receptor amplification or capture employed 5' RACE. The instrument given in TCRdb is Illumina HiSeq 2500. A second about 7 to 11 cycle PCR used a sample-barcoded 5' primer and a J-beta primer mix. TCRdb trimmed the raw reads at Q25, called clones with MiXCR and kept productive beta chains. For every CDR3 protein sequence, its rows merge into one entry that carries the most common genes and DNA. This sample is represented by about 1.6 million distinct CDR3 sequences; 34% of them were singletons. The top ten clones comprise approximately 11% of the sample. Material for sequencing was blood. The origin of the receptors is a woman aged 25 to 39 in good health.

The chain carries TRBV7-7 and TRBJ2-3, with 8 bases aligning to TRBD1. V lost 5 bases and J lost 1; bases outside the gene matches: 8. Per the germline V gene, CDR1 is SSHAT and CDR2 is FNYEAQ (reference sequence). The CDR3 length is 16 residues. CDR3 in DNA: TGTGCCAGCAGCCAAAAGGGGGGACAGGGCACAGATACGCAGTATTTT. It yields the protein CASSQKGGQGTDTQYF.

The chain is built from TRBV5-1 and TRBJ2-4; tentatively, D is TRBD1 (5 bases). Germline CDR1 reads SGHRS; CDR2 reads YFSETQ. The length of the CDR3 is 17 residues. Between the trimmed V and J ends, which lost 0 bases and 1 base, there was a span of 14 bases. CDR3 sequence reads: CASSLAYRGLAKNIQYF. CDR3 coding DNA: TGCGCCAGCAGCTTGGCCTATAGGGGTTTGGCCAAAAACATTCAGTACTTC.

Concerning this clonotype itself: The germline gene is not matched at one end of the junction; a read error may be the cause. The CDR3 here is CAIRQQGDYGCTF. The CDR3 coding sequence is TGTGCCATCAGACAGCAGGGGGACTATGGCTGCACCTTC. The chain links TRBV10-3 to TRBJ1-2; 7 bases are a match to TRBD1. The CDR3 totals 13 residues. Germline CDR1 is ENHRY and CDR2 is SYGVKD.

For this clonotype: A much larger clone is a single base away; this may be a read error. V usage is TRBV2 and J usage is TRBJ1-2; D unresolved. Germline-derived CDR1 and CDR2 are SNHLY and FYNNEI. This CDR3 region has 10 residues. Trimming took 2 bases from V and 7 from J, leaving 2 bases between them. CDR3 amino acids: CASSECGYTF. The CDR3 region has the DNA TGTGCCAGCAGTGAATGTGGCTACACCTTC.

This chain joins TRBV28 and TRBJ2-7; weak D call: TRBD2 (5 bases). CDR1 and CDR2 from the germline V gene are MDHEN and SYDVKM. Deletions cut 5 bases from V and 0 bases from J, with 14 bases between. The CDR3 consists of 15 residues. Here the CDR3 DNA reads TGTGCCAGCAGTCCCCAGCGGATCTTCTCCTACGAGCAGTACTTC. Amino acids: CASSPQRIFSYEQYF.

This chain connects TRBV27 to TRBJ1-2; unclear D gene. CDR1 is MNHEY, CDR2 SMNVEV, per germline (reference sequence). The CDR3 contains 14 residues. V was clipped by 4 bases and J by 8 bases, with 17 bases between them. CDR3 DNA sequence: TGTGCCAGCAGTTCTAACCTGGGGAGGTCGGGCTACACCTTC. Protein: CASSSNLGRSGYTF.

This clonotype has a handful of counts. The chain joins TRBV4-1 to TRBJ2-7; TRBD1 matches at 9 bases. This CDR3 region has 15 residues. Germline V gene data show CDR1 as MGHRA and CDR2 as YSYEKL. J lost 3 bases, V lost 4 bases, and 7 bases had no gene match. CDR3 nucleotide sequence: TGCGCCAGCAGCCCCCGGGACAGGGACAACTACGAGCAGTACTTC. The encoded protein is CASSPRDRDNYEQYF.

V gene TRBV7-9 combines with J gene TRBJ1-1; TRBD1 is a possible D gene (6 bases). CDR1 SEHNR and CDR2 FQNEAQ come from the germline V gene (reference sequence). The CDR3 sequence is 16 residues long. The V and J ends lost 2 bases and 1 base respectively, with 14 bases between them. CDR3 bases: TGTGCCAGCAGCTTATTAAGCGGGACACCGAACACTGAAGCTTTCTTT. As protein: CASSLLSGTPNTEAFF.

This clonotype turned up a few times. The V and J genes are TRBV27 and TRBJ2-1, with 7 bases that match TRBD2. Trimming at V came to 9 bases and at J to 15 bases, leaving 5 bases not matched to a gene. The germline V gene encodes CDR1 MNHEY and CDR2 SMNVEV (reference sequence). This CDR3 region has 9 residues. CDR3: CARGGEVFF. In DNA, the CDR3 is TGTGCCAGGGGAGGGGAAGTGTTCTTC.

This clonotype has ten or more counts. The genes are TRBV12-3 or TRBV12-4 and TRBJ2-7; 7 bases align to TRBD1. Trimming removed 5 bases from V and 7 bases from J; junction bases left unmatched: 5. The CDR3 has 12 amino acids. The CDR3 loop reads CASSRDSKEQYF. Written as DNA, the CDR3 is TGTGCCAGCAGTCGGGACAGCAAGGAGCAGTACTTC.

This clonotype was seen more than once but under ten times. The chain links TRBV28 to TRBJ2-7, with 7 bases fitting TRBD2. Germline V gene sequence: CDR1 MDHEN, CDR2 SYDVKM. The CDR3 is 14 residues long. Unmatched junction bases numbered 7, after V lost 5 bases and J lost 3 bases. The CDR3 DNA reads as TGTGCCAGCAGTATAGACCTAGCGGTCTACGAGCAGTACTTC. Its translation is CASSIDLAVYEQYF.

This chain joins TRBV7-9 and TRBJ2-3; TRBD2 aligns across 7 bases. The CDR3 is 16 residues long. Germline assignment: CDR1 SEHNR and CDR2 FQNEAQ (reference sequence). After removal of 5 bases from V and 1 base from J, the junction contained 9 bases not matched to a gene. CDR3 sequence reads: CASSPIRLAGTDTQYF. The CDR3 coding sequence is TGTGCCAGCAGCCCGATACGTCTAGCGGGCACAGATACGCAGTATTTT. Filled out from reference TRBV7-9 and TRBJ2-3, the complete variable domain reads DTGVSQNPRHKITKRGQNVTFRCDPISEHNRLYWYRQTLGQGPEFLTYFQNEAQLEKSRLLSDRFSAERPKGSFSTLEIQRTEQGDSAMYLCASSPIRLAGTDTQYFGPGTRLTVL.

A single count supports this clonotype. The CDR3 loop is CASRSFDREVDYEQYF. CDR3 nucleotide sequence: TGTGCCAGCAGATCTTTCGACAGGGAGGTGGACTACGAGCAGTACTTC. This rearrangement joins TRBV28 to TRBJ2-7, with D maybe TRBD1 (7 bases). CDR1 is MDHEN and CDR2 is SYDVKM in the germline V gene. This CDR3 has 16 residues. Deletions cut 6 bases from V and 3 bases from J, with 21 bases between.

This clonotype was seen more than once but under ten times. The CDR3 DNA follows: TGTGCCAGCAGTGGACAGTATGGCAATCAGCCCCAGCATTTT. Translating it yields CASSGQYGNQPQHF. The genes are TRBV6-1 and TRBJ1-5; possible D gene TRBD1, 5 bases. V was cut by 4 bases and J by 2 bases, with 9 bases left in between. This CDR3 spans 14 amino acids. CDR1 and CDR2 from the germline V gene are MNHNS and SASEGT.

This clonotype was detected many times. The chain joins TRBV29-1 to TRBJ2-1; the match to TRBD1 covers 8 bases. V shed 3 bases and J 7 bases; nucleotides not matched to a gene: 5. CDR1 SQVTM and CDR2 ANQGSEA come from the germline V gene. The CDR3 is 13 residues long. The CDR3 reads CSVESRGLNEQFF. CDR3 DNA sequence: TGCAGCGTTGAGTCCAGGGGGCTAAATGAGCAGTTCTTC.

The chain carries TRBV20-1 and TRBJ2-1; 8 positions match TRBD2. There are 18 residues in the CDR3. Per the germline V gene, CDR1 is DFQATT and CDR2 is SNEGSKA (reference sequence). Germline trimming cut 0 bases from V and 8 bases from J; bases unmatched to any gene: 18. CDR3 coding DNA: TGCAGTGCTAGAGAACCCGCGGGAGGTCCCCAGGGGAGGGATGAGCAGTTCTTC. Its protein is CSAREPAGGPQGRDEQFF.

This clonotype was detected many times. The rearrangement uses TRBV28 and TRBJ2-7; no definite D call. V was cut by 2 bases and J by 5 bases, with 7 bases left in between. This CDR3 spans 12 amino acids. CDR1 MDHEN and CDR2 SYDVKM come from the germline V gene. The CDR3 reads CASSLGTNEQYF. For the CDR3, the DNA is TGTGCCAGCAGTTTAGGCACGAACGAGCAGTACTTC.

V usage is TRBV5-1 and J usage is TRBJ2-1; a possible D gene is TRBD2 (6 bases). This CDR3 region has 14 residues. The ends were cut back, 5 bases at V and 4 bases at J, with 13 bases in the middle. Looked up from germline, CDR1 is SGHRS and CDR2 is YFSETQ. This CDR3 is CASSPGSNYNEQFF. The CDR3 bases are TGCGCCAGCAGTCCCGGGAGCAATTACAATGAGCAGTTCTTC. The whole variable domain, remainder taken from reference TRBV5-1 and TRBJ2-1, is KAGVTQTPRYLIKTRGQQVTLSCSPISGHRSVSWYQQTPGQGLQFLFEYFSETQRNKGNFPGRFSGRQFSNSRSEMNVSTLELGDSALYLCASSPGSNYNEQFFGPGTRLTVL.

This clonotype was observed a few times. The chain joins TRBV6-5 to TRBJ2-3, with TRBD1 matching 8 bases. CDR1 is MNHEY, CDR2 SVGAGI, per germline. This CDR3 region has 15 residues. Trimming removed 4 bases from V and 6 bases from J; junction bases left unmatched: 9. As DNA, the CDR3 is TGTGCCAGCAGTTCCAAGGACAGGGTGGGGGATACGCAGTATTTT. This sequence encodes CASSSKDRVGDTQYF.

The chain couples TRBV5-6 to TRBJ2-7, with no clear D. From germline, CDR1 is SGHDT and CDR2 YYEEEE. V was shortened by 4 bases and J by 1 base, with 12 bases between the two germline ends. This CDR3 is 14 amino acids long. This chain's CDR3 is CASSRERRSYEQYF. CDR3 DNA: TGTGCCAGCAGCCGCGAGCGAAGATCCTACGAGCAGTACTTC.

Turning to this clonotype: At one of its ends the junction is not consistent with the germline gene, which may arise from a read error. The chain uses TRBV5-1 and TRBJ2-3, with TRBD1 matching 9 bases. The CDR3 has 15 amino acids. The germline V gene encodes CDR1 SGHRS and CDR2 YFSETQ. The CDR3 coding sequence is TGTGCCAGCTCATCTAACACAGGGGGCGCAGATACGCAGTATTTT. Protein sequence: CASSSNTGGADTQYF.

The chain links TRBV5-1 to TRBJ2-7; D is tentatively TRBD1 or TRBD2 (5 bases each). This CDR3 comprises 14 residues. Germline V gene lookup returns CDR1 SGHRS and CDR2 YFSETQ. The germline V and J ends were trimmed by 2 bases and 1 base, with 10 bases remaining between them. CDR3 region: CASSFGAASYEQYF. The CDR3 DNA reads as TGCGCCAGCAGCTTCGGGGCAGCTTCCTACGAGCAGTACTTC.